This T cell receptor (beta chain) came from a study of blood T cell repertoires in COVID-19. Study at large: The United States, Italy and Spain provided the acute and convalescent COVID-19 samples. T cells, B-cell-depleted T cells, or PBMCs provided the cDNA or gDNA that served as material.

In the source study's methods: Nucleated cell counts were estimated from reference gene primer amplification. Here immunoSEQ multiplex PCR was the method, and the copy in TCRdb shows in-frame clones only, minus some. The DNA was the basis for D and trimming; V, J and clone size are from that table. The sample contains about 150,000 clones, over 60% of which appear only once. Trimming pared 3 bases from V and 5 bases from J, leaving 11 bases between. From germline, CDR1 is LGHNA and CDR2 YNFKEQ. The CDR3 runs to 13 residues. The sequence was obtained from a man older than 75 with acute or convalescent COVID-19. Sequenced: peripheral blood. V is TRBV4-2 and J is TRBJ2-7; the D gene is possibly TRBD1 (7 bases). CDR3 nucleotide sequence: TGTGCCAGCAGCCACGGAGGGACAGACGAGCAGTACTTC. It yields the protein CASSHGGTDEQYF.